This passage covers 8 T cell receptor beta chains from one sample sequenced in a study of blood T cell repertoires in COVID-19. The method was immunoSEQ multiplex PCR; TCRdb's version includes in-frame clones alone and lacks a portion of them. The table has about 480,000 clones, roughly 91% seen once. Material for sequencing was peripheral blood. Receptor source: a woman aged 50 to 60 with COVID-19, enrolled during active disease.

V is TRBV12-3 or TRBV12-4 and J is TRBJ1-6; D is ambiguous. Trimming removed 4 bases from V and 10 bases from J, with 5 bases in between. This CDR3 is built from 11 residues. As DNA, the CDR3 is TGTGCCAGCAGTTCAATCTCACCCCTCCACTTT. It is translated as CASSSISPLHF.

This clone was seen a single time. CDR3 in amino acids: CASSPRRGNTEAFF. The CDR3 bases are TGTGCCAGCAGCCCCCGGAGGGGGAACACTGAAGCTTTCTTT. V is TRBV3-1 (or the pseudogene TRBV3-2) and J is TRBJ1-1; a weak D match, TRBD1 (5 bases). The germline V gene has CDR1 LGHDT and CDR2 YNNKEL (reference sequence). Trimming stripped 4 bases from V and 1 base from J, with 10 bases between. The CDR3 is made up of 14 amino acids.

The rearrangement uses TRBV4-1 and TRBJ1-2; possibly TRBD1 for D (5 bases). There are 15 residues in the CDR3. In germline, CDR1 is MGHRA, CDR2 YSYEKL. V was cut by 2 bases and J by 5 bases, with 15 bases left in between. The CDR3 loop is CASSQRRGRDYGYTF. DNA of the CDR3: TGCGCCAGCAGCCAAAGGCGGGGGAGGGATTATGGCTACACCTTC.

The chain couples TRBV30 to TRBJ2-1; the D is unclear. Trimming cost V 3 bases and J 12 bases, with 15 bases left between them. Germline V gene data show CDR1 as GTSNPN and CDR2 as SVGIG (reference sequence). The length of the CDR3 is 12 residues. CDR3 protein: CAWRLYDRRQFF. CDR3 bases: TGTGCCTGGAGGCTTTATGATAGGAGGCAGTTCTTC.

The chain joins TRBV3-1 (or the pseudogene TRBV3-2) to TRBJ1-2; D call uncertain. Germline lookup yields CDR1 LGHDT and CDR2 YNNKEL (reference sequence). V was trimmed by 4 bases and J by 6 bases, leaving 6 bases between them. The CDR3 extends over 11 amino acids. CDR3 sequence: CASSLDNGYTF. The CDR3 region has the DNA TGTGCCAGCAGCCTAGACAATGGCTACACCTTC.

The J gene is TRBJ2-7, the V gene TRBV30; 9 bases are shared with TRBD1. The germline gives CDR1 GTSNPN, CDR2 SVGIG (reference sequence). After removal of 1 base from V and 6 bases from J, the junction contained 4 bases not matched to a gene. This CDR3 spans 13 amino acids. DNA of the CDR3: TGTGCCTGGAGTGGGGGACAGGGAGGCGAGCAGTACTTC. This codes for CAWSGGQGGEQYF. The entire variable domain, with the rest obtained from reference TRBV30 and TRBJ2-7, is as follows: SQTIHQWPATLVQPVGSPLSLECTVEGTSNPNLYWYRQAAGRGLQLLFYSVGIGQISSEVPQNLSASRPQDRQFILSSKKLLLSDSGFYLCAWSGGQGGEQYFGPGTRLTVT.

V usage is TRBV4-1 and J usage is TRBJ1-2; the D is unclear. CDR1 and CDR2 (germline): MGHRA, YSYEKL. V lost 0 bases and J lost 5, with 13 bases in between. This CDR3 contains 15 residues. The CDR3 bases are TGCGCCAGCAGCCAAGAACGGGGAGTAGGGTATGGCTACACCTTC. It codes for CASSQERGVGYGYTF.

The chain carries TRBV15 and TRBJ1-3; D is unresolved. The CDR3 contains 16 residues. Germline V gene data show CDR1 as LNHNV and CDR2 as YYDKDF (reference sequence). Trimming removed 0 bases from V and 0 bases from J, with 9 bases in between. The CDR3 DNA reads TGTGCCACCAGCAGAGATCGTGGCAGCTCTGGAAACACCATATATTTT. Translated, it gives CATSRDRGSSGNTIYF.